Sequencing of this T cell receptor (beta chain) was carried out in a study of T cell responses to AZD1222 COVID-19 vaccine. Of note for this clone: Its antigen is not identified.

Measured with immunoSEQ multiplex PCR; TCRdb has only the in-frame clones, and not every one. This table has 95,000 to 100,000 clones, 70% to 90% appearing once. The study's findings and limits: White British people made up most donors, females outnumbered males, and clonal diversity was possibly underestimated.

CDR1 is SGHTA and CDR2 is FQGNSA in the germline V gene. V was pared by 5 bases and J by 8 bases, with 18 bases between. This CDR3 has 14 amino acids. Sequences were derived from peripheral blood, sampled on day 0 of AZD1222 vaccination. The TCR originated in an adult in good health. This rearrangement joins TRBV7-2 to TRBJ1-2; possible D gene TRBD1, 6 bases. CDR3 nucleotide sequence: TGTGCCAGCAGCCCCTCGACAGGTGGCCGGGGCTACACCTTC. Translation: CASSPSTGGRGYTF.